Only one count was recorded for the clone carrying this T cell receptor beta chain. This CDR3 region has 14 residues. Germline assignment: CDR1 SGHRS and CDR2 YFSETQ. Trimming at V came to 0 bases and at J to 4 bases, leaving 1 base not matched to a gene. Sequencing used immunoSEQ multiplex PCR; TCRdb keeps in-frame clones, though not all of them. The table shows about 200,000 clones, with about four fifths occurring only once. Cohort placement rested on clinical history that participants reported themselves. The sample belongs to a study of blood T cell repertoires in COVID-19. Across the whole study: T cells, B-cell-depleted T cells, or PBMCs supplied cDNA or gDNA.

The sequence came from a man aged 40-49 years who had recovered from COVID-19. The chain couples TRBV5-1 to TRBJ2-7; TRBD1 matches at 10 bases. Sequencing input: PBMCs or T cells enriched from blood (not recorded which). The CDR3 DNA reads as TGCGCCAGCAGCTTGGGGGACAGGGGTTACGAGCAGTACTTC. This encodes CASSLGDRGYEQYF.